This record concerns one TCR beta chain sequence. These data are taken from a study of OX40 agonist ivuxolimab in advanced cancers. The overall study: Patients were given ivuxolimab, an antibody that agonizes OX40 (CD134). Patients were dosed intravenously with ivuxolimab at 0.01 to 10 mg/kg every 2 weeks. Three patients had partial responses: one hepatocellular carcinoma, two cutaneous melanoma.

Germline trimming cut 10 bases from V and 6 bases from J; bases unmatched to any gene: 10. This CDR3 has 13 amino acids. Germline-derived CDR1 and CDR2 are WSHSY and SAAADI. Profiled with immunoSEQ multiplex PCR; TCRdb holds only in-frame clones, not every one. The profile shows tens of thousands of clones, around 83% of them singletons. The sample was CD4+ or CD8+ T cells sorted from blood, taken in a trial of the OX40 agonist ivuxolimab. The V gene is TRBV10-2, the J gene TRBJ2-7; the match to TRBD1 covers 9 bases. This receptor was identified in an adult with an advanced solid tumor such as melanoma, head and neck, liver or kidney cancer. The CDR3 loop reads CATQTGGAGEQYF. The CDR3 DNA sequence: TGCGCCACACAAACAGGGGGCGCGGGCGAGCAGTACTTC.